The entry below gives a single T cell receptor beta chain sequence along with its context. The target antigen is unknown. Splitting of CD4+ cells produced CD45RA+ naive and CD45RA-negative memory subsets. This record comes from a study of shared clonotypes between healthy human individuals. Study-wide context: A couple of women and three men aged 18 to 49 made up the donors. Study-wide results and limits: Estimated richness was generally greater in naive than memory subsets.

Genomic DNA (from each subset) was split evenly across several immunoSEQ plates. Sequencing used immunoSEQ multiplex PCR; TCRdb keeps in-frame clones, though not all of them. This table has roughly 1,100,000 clones, under 80% appearing once. V lost 3 bases to trimming and J lost 7 bases, with 20 bases between them. This CDR3 comprises 16 residues. CDR1 and CDR2 from the germline V gene are SGDLS and YYNGEE. The TCR sequence derives from a man between 18 and 35 years old in good health. Sequenced: memory CD4+ T cells sorted from blood. Specified subset: CD45RA-negative fraction. This rearrangement joins TRBV9 to TRBJ2-1, with D possibly TRBD1 on 5 matching bases. CDR3 DNA sequence: TGTGCCAGCAGCGCAAGGGGCCTCTCCGAACCAAATGAGCAGTTCTTC. The encoded protein is CASSARGLSEPNEQFF.